This T cell receptor beta chain came from a study of T cell repertoires in cytomegalovirus infection. About the research overall: Matching HLA type and CMV infection were both indicated by public TCR beta signatures.

TCRdb re-called the reads through MiXCR, storing one row per CDR3 protein. The sample contains about 110,000 distinct CDR3 sequences, about 30% of which appear only once. CDR3 length equals 18 residues. Germline CDR1 KGHDR, CDR2 SFDVKD. V gave up 2 bases and J gave up 6 bases; unmatched junction bases: 13. Note on this clonotype: Its target is unknown.

This material consisted of CD8+ T cells from cultured PBMCs, taken from culture after CMV antigen stimulation. The receptor comes from a human donor in good health (CMV status not recorded). Some clones in this sample may be carry-over from other donors' samples. This chain links TRBV24-1 with TRBJ2-3, with TRBD2 matching 10 bases. As DNA, the CDR3 is TGTGCCACCAGTGATTCCCAAACTAGCGGGGTATTTACGGATACGCAGTATTTT. It codes for CATSDSQTSGVFTDTQYF.